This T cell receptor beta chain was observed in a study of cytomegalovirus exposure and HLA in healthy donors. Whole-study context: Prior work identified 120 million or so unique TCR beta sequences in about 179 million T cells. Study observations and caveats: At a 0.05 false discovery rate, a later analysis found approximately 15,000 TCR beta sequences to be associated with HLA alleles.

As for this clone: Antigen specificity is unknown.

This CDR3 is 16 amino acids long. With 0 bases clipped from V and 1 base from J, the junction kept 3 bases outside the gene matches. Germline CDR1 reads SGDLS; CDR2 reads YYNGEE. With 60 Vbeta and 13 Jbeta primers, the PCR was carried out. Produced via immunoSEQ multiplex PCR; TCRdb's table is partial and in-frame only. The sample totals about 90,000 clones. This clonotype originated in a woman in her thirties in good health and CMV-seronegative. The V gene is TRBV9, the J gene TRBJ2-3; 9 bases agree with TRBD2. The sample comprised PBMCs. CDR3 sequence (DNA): TGTGCCAGCAGCGTAGTGGCTAGCGGGGGCACAGATACGCAGTATTTT. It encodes CASSVVASGGTDTQYF.